These 22 T cell receptor beta chains were sequenced from one sample in a study of Ad26.COV2.S vaccination and SARS-CoV-2 variants. Clones were read by immunoSEQ multiplex PCR, and TCRdb kept only the in-frame ones, dropping some. The sample records more than 300,000 clones, over 80% being singletons. Treatment here: over 15 received Ad26.COV2.S at low or high dose, single or two shots; roughly 5 received placebo; per-sample allocation not given. Material that was analyzed had been drawn on day 63 after the first vaccine or placebo injection. The specimen comprised peripheral blood, sampled in a trial of Ad26.COV2.S vaccine versus placebo. The receptor source for this set is a person aged 18-65 years who received the Ad26.COV2.S COVID-19 vaccine or a placebo.

The chain combines TRBV19 with TRBJ2-3; 9 nucleotides line up with TRBD1. CDR1 is LNHDA, CDR2 SQIVND, per germline (reference sequence). The CDR3 contains 14 residues. J was trimmed by 2 bases and V by 8 bases; bases with no gene match: 5. The CDR3 spells CASGGTGHTDTQYF. The CDR3 DNA follows: TGTGCCAGTGGGGGGACAGGGCACACAGATACGCAGTATTTT.

J is TRBJ2-7 and V is TRBV9, with 7 bases lining up with TRBD2. Germline lookup yields CDR1 SGDLS and CDR2 YYNGEE. V lost 4 bases, J lost 9 bases, and 13 bases stayed unmatched. The CDR3 length is 14 residues. The CDR3 DNA reads TGTGCCAGCAGCAAGAGCGGGGACCCCGGACGGCAGTACTTC. It specifies CASSKSGDPGRQYF.

The chain carries TRBV5-4 and TRBJ1-5, with 7 bases lining up with TRBD1. The CDR3 spans 15 residues. The V gene's germline CDR1 is SGHNT and CDR2 YYREEE (reference sequence). V was clipped by 1 base and J by 3 bases; unmatched bases: 4. The CDR3 here is CASSLSGGHNQPQHF. CDR3 sequence (DNA): TGTGCCAGCAGCTTGTCAGGGGGACACAATCAGCCCCAGCATTTT. The entire variable domain, with the rest obtained from reference TRBV5-4 and TRBJ1-5, is as follows: ETGVTQSPTHLIKTRGQQVTLRCSSQSGHNTVSWYQQALGQGPQFIFQYYREEENGRGNFPPRFSGLQFPNYSSELNVNALELDDSALYLCASSLSGGHNQPQHFGDGTRLSIL.

The rearrangement uses TRBV13 and TRBJ2-3, with D possibly matching TRBD2 (6 bases). Germline loops: CDR1 PRHDT, CDR2 FYEKMQ (reference sequence). Trimming took off 4 bases at V and 0 bases at J, with 8 bases between the two ends. The CDR3 loop spans 14 amino acids. In nucleotides, the CDR3 is TGTGCCAGCAGCTCCGGGACTAGCACAGATACGCAGTATTTT. Encoded protein: CASSSGTSTDTQYF.

This clone was observed many times. The V call is TRBV6-1, the J call TRBJ1-2; D may be TRBD1 (6 bases). There are 16 residues in the CDR3. CDR1 MNHNS and CDR2 SASEGT come from the germline V gene. The V gene lost 4 bases and the J gene lost 2 bases, with 17 bases spanning the gap. The DNA of the CDR3 is TGTGCCAGCAGTGCCGAAGACAGGAAAATCAACTATGGCTACACCTTC. Translation gives CASSAEDRKINYGYTF.

The rearrangement joins TRBV10-3 to TRBJ2-2, with D possibly TRBD1 on 5 matching bases. Trimming took 6 bases from V and 0 from J, leaving 8 bases between them. Germline V CDR1 and CDR2: ENHRY, SYGVKD. The CDR3 extends over 14 amino acids. CDR3 sequence: CAIRQATNTGELFF. The CDR3 DNA reads as TGTGCCATCAGACAGGCTACGAACACCGGGGAGCTGTTTTTT.

This clone was observed a few times. This rearrangement joins TRBV28 to TRBJ1-2; 9 positions match TRBD1. Trimming cost V 3 bases and J 2 bases; bases outside gene matches: 10. CDR1 MDHEN and CDR2 SYDVKM come from the germline V gene. This CDR3 region has 17 residues. Written as DNA, the CDR3 is TGTGCCAGCAGTTTTCATGGACAGGGGAATATAAACTATGGCTACACCTTC. This codes for CASSFHGQGNINYGYTF.

The rearrangement links TRBV6-1 to TRBJ1-2; 9 bases match TRBD1. V lost 1 base to trimming and J lost 5 bases; unmatched junction nucleotides: 5. CDR3 length equals 15 residues. Per germline, CDR1 MNHNS and CDR2 SASEGT. The CDR3 protein is CASSEEDRGGYGYTF. The CDR3 DNA reads TGTGCCAGCAGTGAAGAGGACAGGGGAGGATATGGCTACACCTTC.

The genes are TRBV5-4 and TRBJ2-3, with D maybe TRBD2 (5 bases). Germline assignment: CDR1 SGHNT and CDR2 YYREEE (reference sequence). This CDR3 has 16 residues. With 4 bases removed from V and 1 base from J, the gap between germline ends came to 16 bases. This chain's CDR3 is CASSPGVAEGTDTQYF. DNA of the CDR3: TGTGCCAGCAGCCCCGGGGTGGCCGAAGGCACAGATACGCAGTATTTT.

This clone was recorded only once. The rearrangement links TRBV13 to TRBJ2-7, with D tentatively TRBD2 (6 bases). This CDR3 region has 14 residues. The germline gives CDR1 PRHDT, CDR2 FYEKMQ (reference sequence). Trimming cost V 5 bases and J 2 bases, with 13 bases left between them. The DNA of the CDR3 is TGTGCCAGCAGCCGAGGGTGGGGGGCCTACGAGCAGTACTTC. It yields the protein CASSRGWGAYEQYF. Combining the CDR3 with reference TRBV13 and TRBJ2-7 gives the whole variable domain AAGVIQSPRHLIKEKRETATLKCYPIPRHDTVYWYQQGPGQDPQFLISFYEKMQSDKGSIPDRFSAQQFSDYHSELNMSSLELGDSALYFCASSRGWGAYEQYFGPGTRLTVT.

The CDR3 DNA follows: TGTGCCAGCAGCGTAGGCAATTCCTACGAGCAGTACTTC. Its translation: CASSVGNSYEQYF. The rearrangement links TRBV9 to TRBJ2-7; D gene uncertain. Germline CDR1 is SGDLS and CDR2 is YYNGEE. The V and J ends lost 0 bases and 1 base respectively, with 5 bases between them. This CDR3 has 13 amino acids.

The V gene is TRBV19, the J gene TRBJ1-5; D gene ambiguous. This CDR3 spans 15 amino acids. Germline V gene data show CDR1 as LNHDA and CDR2 as SQIVND (reference sequence). The ends were cut back, 3 bases at V and 3 bases at J, with 12 bases in the middle. CDR3 bases: TGTGCCAGTAGTATGGGCCAGGACGTCAATCAGCCCCAGCATTTT. Its translation is CASSMGQDVNQPQHF.

The rearrangement links TRBV6-4 to TRBJ1-5; no reliable D call. Germline CDR1 is MRHNA and CDR2 is SNTAGT. The CDR3 has 13 residues. Trimming shortened V by 5 bases and J by 0 bases, and 5 bases separated the two germline ends. In nucleotides, the CDR3 is TGTGCCAGCAGTCGGCCTAGCAATCAGCCCCAGCATTTT. Protein: CASSRPSNQPQHF.

The chain has TRBV7-8 and TRBJ1-5; 9 positions agree with TRBD1. The CDR3 consists of 15 residues. The trim removed 5 bases at V and 3 bases at J, leaving 5 bases unmatched. Germline values: CDR1 SGHVS, CDR2 FQNEAQ. The CDR3 loop reads CASSDRDRANQPQHF. The CDR3 DNA reads as TGTGCCAGCAGCGATCGGGACAGGGCCAATCAGCCCCAGCATTTT.

This clone was recorded only once. This chain joins TRBV5-1 and TRBJ1-4; 10 nucleotides match TRBD1. The CDR3 extends over 16 amino acids. V shed 5 bases, J shed 6 bases, and the junction held 10 bases outside the gene matches. Germline lookup yields CDR1 SGHRS and CDR2 YFSETQ. The CDR3 DNA reads TGCGCCAGCAGGAAAGGAACCGGGACAGGGGATGAAAAACTGTTTTTT. Protein: CASRKGTGTGDEKLFF.

The J gene is TRBJ2-1, the V gene TRBV7-9, with D hard to call. The CDR3 spans 17 residues. Trimming stripped 4 bases from V and 7 bases from J, with 23 bases between. Germline-derived CDR1 and CDR2 are SEHNR and FQNEAQ (reference sequence). In DNA form, the CDR3 reads TGTGCCAGCAGCTCAAGACCATACGGGCTCAATTGGAATGAGCAGTTCTTC. It specifies CASSSRPYGLNWNEQFF.

The J gene is TRBJ2-5, the V gene TRBV5-1; 7 positions match TRBD1. Trimming removed 4 bases from V and 6 bases from J; junction bases left unmatched: 12. CDR1 and CDR2 from the germline V gene are SGHRS and YFSETQ. The CDR3 is 15 residues long. The CDR3 sequence is CASSQIDRVPQTQYF. The CDR3 DNA sequence: TGCGCCAGCAGCCAAATAGACAGGGTCCCTCAGACCCAGTACTTC.

The chain employs TRBV11-3 and TRBJ2-2; 8 bases fit TRBD2. V lost 5 bases to trimming and J lost 0 bases; unmatched junction nucleotides: 5. CDR1 is SGHNT, CDR2 YENEEA, per germline. CDR3 length: 16 residues. CDR3 residues: CASSPGLGTNTGELFF. For the CDR3, the DNA is TGTGCCAGCAGCCCGGGACTAGGAACGAACACCGGGGAGCTGTTTTTT.

This clone was seen more than once but under ten times. The chain couples TRBV3-1 (or the pseudogene TRBV3-2) to TRBJ1-2; TRBD1 might be the D (5 bases). The V end lost 2 bases, the J end lost 2 bases, and 18 bases lay between the germline ends. From germline, CDR1 is LGHDT and CDR2 YNNKEL (reference sequence). The CDR3 is made up of 17 amino acids. CDR3 loop: CASSQLSGTAKNYGYTF. DNA for the CDR3: TGTGCCAGCAGCCAACTTTCCGGGACGGCAAAAAACTATGGCTACACCTTC.

This chain uses TRBV28 with TRBJ1-5; 10 nucleotides line up with TRBD1. V gave up 8 bases and J gave up 0 bases; unmatched junction bases: 7. Germline assignment: CDR1 MDHEN and CDR2 SYDVKM. This CDR3 has 16 amino acids. CDR3 bases: TGTGCCAGCCGGGACAGGGGTGCATATAGCAATCAGCCCCAGCATTTT. It encodes CASRDRGAYSNQPQHF.

The CDR3 bases are TGTGCCAGCAGCAGCCTGGGGTTTGGCTATGGCTACACCTTC. This encodes CASSSLGFGYGYTF. The chain recombines TRBV7-8 with TRBJ1-2; D gene ambiguous. Germline V CDR1 and CDR2: SGHVS, FQNEAQ. With 5 bases removed from V and 4 bases from J, the gap between germline ends came to 14 bases. CDR3 length equals 14 residues.

The gene calls are TRBV11-3 and TRBJ2-1, with 10 positions matching TRBD2. Looked up from germline, CDR1 is SGHNT and CDR2 is YENEEA. The CDR3 runs 16 residues. Trimming took 5 bases from V and 9 from J; bases not matched to a gene: 13. The CDR3: CASSPRGAGGGSEQFF. The CDR3 nucleotides are TGTGCCAGCAGCCCCCGAGGAGCGGGGGGGGGTTCTGAGCAGTTCTTC.